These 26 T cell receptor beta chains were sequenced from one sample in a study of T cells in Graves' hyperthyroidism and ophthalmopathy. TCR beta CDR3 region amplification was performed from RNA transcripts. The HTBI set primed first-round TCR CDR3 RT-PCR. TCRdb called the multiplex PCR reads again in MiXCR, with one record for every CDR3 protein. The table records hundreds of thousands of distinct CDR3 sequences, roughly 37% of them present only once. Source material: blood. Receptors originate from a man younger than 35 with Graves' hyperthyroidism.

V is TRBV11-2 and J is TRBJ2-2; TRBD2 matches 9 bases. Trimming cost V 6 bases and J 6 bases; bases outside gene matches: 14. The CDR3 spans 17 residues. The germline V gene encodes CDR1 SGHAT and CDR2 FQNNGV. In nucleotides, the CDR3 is TGTGCCAGCAGACCTCGTTCGCGGGGGGGGCCGTCCGGGGAGCTGTTTTTT. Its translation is CASRPRSRGGPSGELFF. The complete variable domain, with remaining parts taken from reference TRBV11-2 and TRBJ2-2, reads EAGVAQSPRYKIIEKRQSVAFWCNPISGHATLYWYQQILGQGPKLLIQFQNNGVVDDSQLPKDRFSAERLKGVDSTLKIQPAKLEDSAVYLCASRPRSRGGPSGELFFGEGSRLTVL.

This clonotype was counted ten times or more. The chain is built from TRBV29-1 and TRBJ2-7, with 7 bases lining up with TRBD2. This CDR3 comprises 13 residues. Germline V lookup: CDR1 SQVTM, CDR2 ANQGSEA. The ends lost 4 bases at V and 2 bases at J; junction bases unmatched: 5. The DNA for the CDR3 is TGCAGCGTTGGGCAGGGAGGGACCTACGAGCAGTACTTC. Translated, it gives CSVGQGGTYEQYF.

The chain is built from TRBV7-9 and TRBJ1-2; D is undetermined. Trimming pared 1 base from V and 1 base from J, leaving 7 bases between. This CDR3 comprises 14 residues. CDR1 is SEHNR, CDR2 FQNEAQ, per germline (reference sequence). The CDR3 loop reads CASSLEVVNYGYTF. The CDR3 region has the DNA TGTGCCAGCAGCTTAGAGGTAGTTAACTATGGCTACACCTTC.

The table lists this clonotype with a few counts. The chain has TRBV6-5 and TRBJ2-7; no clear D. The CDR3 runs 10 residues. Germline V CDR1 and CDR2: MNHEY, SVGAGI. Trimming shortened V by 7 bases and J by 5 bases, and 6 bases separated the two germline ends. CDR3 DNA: TGTGCCAGCACTCGGCACGAGCAGTACTTC. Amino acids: CASTRHEQYF.

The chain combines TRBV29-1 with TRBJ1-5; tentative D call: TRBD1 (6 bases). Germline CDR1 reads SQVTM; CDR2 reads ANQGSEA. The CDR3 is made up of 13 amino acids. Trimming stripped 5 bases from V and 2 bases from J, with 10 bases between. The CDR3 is CSVQGGGNQPQHF. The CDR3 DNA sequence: TGCAGCGTTCAAGGGGGTGGCAATCAGCCCCAGCATTTT.

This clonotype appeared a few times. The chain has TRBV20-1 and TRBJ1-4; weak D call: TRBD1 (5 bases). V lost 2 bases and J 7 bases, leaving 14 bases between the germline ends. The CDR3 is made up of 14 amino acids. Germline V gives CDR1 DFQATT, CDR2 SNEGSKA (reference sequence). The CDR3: CSARTPDNSEKLFF. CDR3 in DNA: TGCAGTGCTAGAACCCCGGACAACTCTGAAAAACTGTTTTTT.

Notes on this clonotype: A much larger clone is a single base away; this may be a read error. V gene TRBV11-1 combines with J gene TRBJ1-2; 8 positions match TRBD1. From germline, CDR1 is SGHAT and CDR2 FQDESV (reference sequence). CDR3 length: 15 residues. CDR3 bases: TGTGCCAGCGGCTTAGATAACATCAGGGGGCACGGCTACACCTTC. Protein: CASGLDNIRGHGYTF. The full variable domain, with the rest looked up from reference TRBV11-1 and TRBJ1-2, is EAEVAQSPRYKITEKSQAVAFWCDPISGHATLYWYRQILGQGPELLVQFQDESVVDDSQLPKDRFSAERLKGVDSTLKIQPAELGDSAMYLCASGLDNIRGHGYTFGSGTRLTVV.

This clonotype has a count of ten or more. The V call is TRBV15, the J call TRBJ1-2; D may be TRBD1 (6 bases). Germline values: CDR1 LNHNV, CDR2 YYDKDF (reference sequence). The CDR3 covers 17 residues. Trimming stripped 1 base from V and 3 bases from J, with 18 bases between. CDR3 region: CATSRGGTHATDYGYTF. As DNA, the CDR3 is TGTGCCACCAGCAGAGGTGGGACACATGCGACCGACTATGGCTACACCTTC.

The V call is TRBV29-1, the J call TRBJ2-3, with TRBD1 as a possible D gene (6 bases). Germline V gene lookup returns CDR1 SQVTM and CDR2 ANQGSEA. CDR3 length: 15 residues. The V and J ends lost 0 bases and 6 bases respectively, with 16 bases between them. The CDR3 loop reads CSVEEWQPGADTQYF. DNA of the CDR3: TGCAGCGTTGAAGAATGGCAGCCAGGGGCTGATACGCAGTATTTT.

CDR3 residues: CASSVDTGGPETQYF. For the CDR3, the DNA is TGTGCCAGCAGCGTAGACACAGGGGGCCCGGAGACCCAGTACTTC. The chain uses TRBV9 and TRBJ2-5; 9 positions agree with TRBD1. The V and J ends lost 0 bases and 5 bases, in that order; junction bases with no gene match: 5. CDR3 size: 15 residues. Germline values: CDR1 SGDLS, CDR2 YYNGEE.

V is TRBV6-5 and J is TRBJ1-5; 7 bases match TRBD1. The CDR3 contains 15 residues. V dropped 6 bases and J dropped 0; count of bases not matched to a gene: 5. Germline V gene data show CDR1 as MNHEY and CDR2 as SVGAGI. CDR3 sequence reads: CASSIDRDSNQPQHF. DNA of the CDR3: TGTGCCAGCAGCATAGACAGGGATAGCAATCAGCCCCAGCATTTT.

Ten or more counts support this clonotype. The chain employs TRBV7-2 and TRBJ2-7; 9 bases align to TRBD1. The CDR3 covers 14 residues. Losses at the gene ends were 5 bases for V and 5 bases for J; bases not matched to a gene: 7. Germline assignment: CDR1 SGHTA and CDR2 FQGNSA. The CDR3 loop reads CASSPGTGYHEQYF. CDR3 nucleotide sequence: TGTGCCAGCAGCCCCGGGACAGGGTATCACGAGCAGTACTTC.

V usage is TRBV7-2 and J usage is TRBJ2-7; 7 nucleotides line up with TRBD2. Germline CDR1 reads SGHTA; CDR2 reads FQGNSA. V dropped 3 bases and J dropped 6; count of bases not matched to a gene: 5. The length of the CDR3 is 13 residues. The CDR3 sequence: CASSLTSFSEQYF. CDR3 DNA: TGTGCCAGCAGCTTGACTAGCTTTTCCGAGCAGTACTTC.

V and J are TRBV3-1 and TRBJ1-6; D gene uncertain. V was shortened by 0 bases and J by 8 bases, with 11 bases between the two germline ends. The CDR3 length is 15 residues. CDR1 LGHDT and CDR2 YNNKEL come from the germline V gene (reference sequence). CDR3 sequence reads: CASSQDGEPYSPLHF. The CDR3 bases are TGTGCCAGCAGCCAAGACGGGGAGCCCTATTCACCCCTCCACTTT.

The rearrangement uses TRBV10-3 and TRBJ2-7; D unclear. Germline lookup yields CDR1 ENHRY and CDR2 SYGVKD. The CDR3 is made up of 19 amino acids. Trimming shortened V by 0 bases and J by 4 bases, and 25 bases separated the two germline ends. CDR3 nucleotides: TGTGCCATCAGTGAGTCCGCCAGCAGCTTGGGCGGTGGCCTATACGAGCAGTACTTC. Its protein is CAISESASSLGGGLYEQYF.

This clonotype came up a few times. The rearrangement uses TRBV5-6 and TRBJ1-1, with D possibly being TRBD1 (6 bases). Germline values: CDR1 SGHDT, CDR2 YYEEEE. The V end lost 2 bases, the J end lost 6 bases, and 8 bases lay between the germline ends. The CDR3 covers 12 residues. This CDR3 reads CASSLQGSEAFF. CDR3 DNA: TGTGCCAGCAGCTTACAGGGATCTGAAGCTTTCTTT.

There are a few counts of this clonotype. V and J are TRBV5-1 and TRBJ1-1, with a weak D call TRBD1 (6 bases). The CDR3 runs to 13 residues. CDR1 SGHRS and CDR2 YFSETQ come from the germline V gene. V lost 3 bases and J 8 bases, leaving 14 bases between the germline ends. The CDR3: CASSWGPGAEAFF. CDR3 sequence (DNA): TGCGCCAGCAGCTGGGGGCCAGGGGCAGAAGCTTTCTTT.

The CDR3 DNA reads as TGTGCCAGCAGCCAAGATCGTGGGACAGGGGTGTGGTACACTGAAGCTTTCTTT. Protein product: CASSQDRGTGVWYTEAFF. The chain has TRBV25-1 and TRBJ1-1; 10 bases fit TRBD1. Germline V gene data show CDR1 as MGHDK and CDR2 as SYGVNS. This CDR3 has 18 residues. Trimming removed 6 bases from V and 3 bases from J; junction bases left unmatched: 16.

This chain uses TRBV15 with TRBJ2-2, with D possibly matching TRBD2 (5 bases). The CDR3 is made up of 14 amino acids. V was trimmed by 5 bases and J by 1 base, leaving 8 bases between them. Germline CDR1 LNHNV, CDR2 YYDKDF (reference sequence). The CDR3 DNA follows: TGTGCCACCAGCGGGAGTGTGAACACCGGGGAGCTGTTTTTT. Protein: CATSGSVNTGELFF.

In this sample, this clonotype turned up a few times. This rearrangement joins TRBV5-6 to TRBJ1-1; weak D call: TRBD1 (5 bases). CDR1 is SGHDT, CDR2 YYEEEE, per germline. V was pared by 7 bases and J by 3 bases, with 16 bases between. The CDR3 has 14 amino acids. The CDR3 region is CASGAGREYTEAFF. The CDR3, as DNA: TGTGCCAGCGGTGCGGGCAGGGAATACACTGAAGCTTTCTTT.

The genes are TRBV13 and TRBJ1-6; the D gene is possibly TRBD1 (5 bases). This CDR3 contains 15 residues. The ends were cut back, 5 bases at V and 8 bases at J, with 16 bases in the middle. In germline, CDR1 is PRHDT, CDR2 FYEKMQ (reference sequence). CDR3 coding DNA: TGTGCCAGCAGCACACTAGGGGCGAATGATTCACCCCTCCACTTT. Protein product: CASSTLGANDSPLHF.

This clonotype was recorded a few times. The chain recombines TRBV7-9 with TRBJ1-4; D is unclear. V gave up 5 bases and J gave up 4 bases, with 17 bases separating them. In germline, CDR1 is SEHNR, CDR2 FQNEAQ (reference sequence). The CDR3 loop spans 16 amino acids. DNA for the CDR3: TGTGCCAGCAGCCAACCCGACGGACTCGATAATGAAAAACTGTTTTTT. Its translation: CASSQPDGLDNEKLFF.

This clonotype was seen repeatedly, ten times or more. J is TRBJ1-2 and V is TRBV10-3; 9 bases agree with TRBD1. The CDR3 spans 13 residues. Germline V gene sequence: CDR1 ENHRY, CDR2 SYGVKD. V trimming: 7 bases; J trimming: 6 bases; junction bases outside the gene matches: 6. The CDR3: CAIKGDRANGYTF. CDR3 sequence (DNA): TGTGCCATCAAAGGGGACAGGGCCAATGGCTACACCTTC.

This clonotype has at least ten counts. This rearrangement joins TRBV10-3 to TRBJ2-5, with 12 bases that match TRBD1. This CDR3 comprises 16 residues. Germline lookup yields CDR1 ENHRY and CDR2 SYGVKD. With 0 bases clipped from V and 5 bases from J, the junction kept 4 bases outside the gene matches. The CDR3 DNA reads TGTGCCATCAGTGAGTCGCGGGGACAGGGGGCCGAGACCCAGTACTTC. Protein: CAISESRGQGAETQYF.

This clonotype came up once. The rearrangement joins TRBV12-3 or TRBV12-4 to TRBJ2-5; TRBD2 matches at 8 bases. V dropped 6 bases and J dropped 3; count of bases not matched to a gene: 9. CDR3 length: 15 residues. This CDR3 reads CASSPPGGTKETQYF. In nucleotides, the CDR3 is TGTGCCAGCAGCCCCCCGGGGGGGACTAAAGAGACCCAGTACTTC.

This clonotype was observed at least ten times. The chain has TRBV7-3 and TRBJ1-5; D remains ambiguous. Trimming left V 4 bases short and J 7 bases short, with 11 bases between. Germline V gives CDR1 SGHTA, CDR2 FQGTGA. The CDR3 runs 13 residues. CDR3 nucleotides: TGTGCCAGCAGCTCCGAGGCGGCCCAGCCCCAGCATTTT. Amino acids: CASSSEAAQPQHF.